The rows below give T cell receptor beta chains drawn from one sample of a study of T-cell reconstitution after alpha-beta-depleted transplantation in children. Each CDR3 protein gets one entry after TCRdb re-called the PCR reads with MiXCR. The data contain a few hundred thousand distinct CDR3 sequences, 11% of them singletons. The material sequenced was PBMCs, taken before TCRalphabeta/CD19-depleted stem cell transplant. Source of these receptors: a child less than two years old with acute myeloid leukemia, due to receive a stem cell transplant. CDR3s include the opening cysteine and the closing phenylalanine or tryptophan. D genes are given only for firm matches. Clone size is stated in some rows and not others, as once, few, many or a class when expanded.

cdr3_length | d_call | clone_size | j_call | v_call | cdr3_nt | cdr3_aa
13 | . | many | TRBJ1-4 | TRBV12-3/TRBV12-4 | TGTGCCAGCTCGCAGGCAACTAATGAAAAACTGTTTTTT | CASSQATNEKLFF
14 | TRBD2 | many | TRBJ2-1 | TRBV10-3 | TGTGCCATCGGGGCGGGAGGGTCCTACAATGAGCAGTTCTTC | CAIGAGGSYNEQFF
12 | . | many | TRBJ1-2 | TRBV9 | TGTGCCAGCAGCGAGCCCCATGATGGCTACACCTTC | CASSEPHDGYTF
18 | TRBD2 | many | TRBJ2-1 | TRBV11-2 | TGTGCCAGCAGCTTAGATGACTTTGGGACTAGCGGGACTGGTGAGCAGTTCTTC | CASSLDDFGTSGTGEQFF
15 | . | many | TRBJ2-7 | TRBV6-5 | TGTGCCAGCAGCAGTAGGGGACTCCTTTACTACGAGCAGTACTTC | CASSSRGLLYYEQYF
13 | . | many | TRBJ2-1 | TRBV3-1 | TGTGCCAGCAGCCAAGATGGAGGTAATGAGCAGTTCTTC | CASSQDGGNEQFF
12 | . | many | TRBJ2-4 | TRBV20-1 | TGCAGTGCTAGTCTAGCCAAAAACATTCAGTACTTC | CSASLAKNIQYF
15 | . | many | TRBJ2-4 | TRBV5-1 | TGCGCCAGCAGCTCCACAGGGACTCTGGGAAACATTCAGTACTTC | CASSSTGTLGNIQYF
16 | . | many | TRBJ1-3 | TRBV10-3 | TGTGCCATCAGTGGAACCGCAGGGATTAGTGGAAACACCATATATTTT | CAISGTAGISGNTIYF
13 | . | . | TRBJ2-2 | TRBV7-6 | TGTGCCAGCAGGATACAGAACACCGGGGAGCTGTTTTTT | CASRIQNTGELFF
13 | . | few | TRBJ2-5 | TRBV28 | TGTGCCAGCAGTAACCAAGCGGGAGAGACCCAGTACTTC | CASSNQAGETQYF
13 | . | many | TRBJ2-4 | TRBV29-1 | TGCAGCGTTGGGTCTGTAGCCAAAAACATTCAGTACTTC | CSVGSVAKNIQYF
11 | . | few | TRBJ2-7 | TRBV14 | TGTGCCAGCGGGAGGCGAGACGAGCAGTACTTC | CASGRRDEQYF
15 | . | . | TRBJ2-1 | TRBV19 | TGTGCCAGTAGTATCGGAGGGGGGGCCTACAATGAGCAGTTCTTC | CASSIGGGAYNEQFF
13 | . | many | TRBJ1-2 | TRBV12-3/TRBV12-4 | TGTGCCAGCAGCCAAGGGGCGCACCATGGCTACACCTTC | CASSQGAHHGYTF
15 | TRBD1 | many | TRBJ2-3 | TRBV20-1 | TGCAGTGCTAGAGATCCGGGACAGGTCACAGATACGCAGTATTTT | CSARDPGQVTDTQYF
12 | . | many | TRBJ1-2 | TRBV7-2 | TGTGCCAGCAGCGCACAAAACTATGGCTACACCTTC | CASSAQNYGYTF
14 | . | many | TRBJ1-1 | TRBV19 | TGTGCCAGTAGTATAGGGGTAAGGGACACTGAAGCTTTCTTT | CASSIGVRDTEAFF
14 | TRBD2 | once | TRBJ2-7 | TRBV5-1 | TGCGCCAGCAGCGTCGGGAGCGGGGGAGACGAGCAGTACTTC | CASSVGSGGDEQYF
16 | TRBD2 | many | TRBJ2-1 | TRBV7-3 | TGTGCCAGCAGCTTAAGCGGGACTAGCGGATCCAATGAGCAGTTCTTC | CASSLSGTSGSNEQFF
12 | . | many | TRBJ1-2 | TRBV19 | TGTGCCACCCAGACATTTTCTTATGGCTACACCTTC | CATQTFSYGYTF
14 | TRBD1 | many | TRBJ2-3 | TRBV5-1 | TGCGCCAGCAGCTTACAGGGGGCGCCGGATACGCAGTATTTT | CASSLQGAPDTQYF
16 | . | many | TRBJ1-1 | TRBV5-1 | TGCGCCACCCCTGTTAGGGGGGGTGTCCTGAACACTGAAGCTTTCTTT | CATPVRGGVLNTEAFF
15 | . | many | TRBJ1-1 | TRBV4-1 | TGCGCCAGCAGCCAAGGCTATCTATGGGGCACTGAAGCTTTCTTT | CASSQGYLWGTEAFF
14 | TRBD1 | many | TRBJ1-3 | TRBV29-1 | TGCAGCGTTACAGGGGGCGACTCTGGAAACACCATATATTTT | CSVTGGDSGNTIYF
17 | TRBD2 | . | TRBJ2-1 | TRBV10-2 | TGCGCCAGCAGTGAAGGGGGGGGACTAGCGGTCTACAATGAGCAGTTCTTC | CASSEGGGLAVYNEQFF
14 | . | many | TRBJ2-7 | TRBV4-3 | TGCGCCAGCAGCCACGCTACCGACTCCTACGAGCAGTACTTC | CASSHATDSYEQYF
12 | . | many | TRBJ1-2 | TRBV7-9 | TGTGCCAGCAGCTTAGTCGACCGGGGCTACACCTTC | CASSLVDRGYTF
13 | TRBD2 | many | TRBJ2-2 | TRBV25-1 | TGTGCCAGCAGTGAACTAGCGGCCGGGGAGCTGTTTTTT | CASSELAAGELFF
15 | . | many | TRBJ1-5 | TRBV7-2 | TGTGCCAGCAGCGCTAACAGGGACTATAATCGGCCCCAGCATTTT | CASSANRDYNRPQHF
14 | . | many | TRBJ2-5 | TRBV7-9 | TGTGCCAGCAGCTCCTATGGAACTCAAGAGACCCAGTACTTC | CASSSYGTQETQYF
15 | . | few | TRBJ1-5 | TRBV6-5 | TGTGCCAGCAGTTACTCACTAAATAGCAATCAGCCCCAGCATTTT | CASSYSLNSNQPQHF
12 | . | many | TRBJ1-2 | TRBV6-6 | TGTGCCAGCAGTACCTACAGGGATGGCTACACCTTC | CASSTYRDGYTF
10 | . | few | TRBJ2-1 | TRBV6-6 | TGTGCCAGCAGGTACAATGAGCAGTTCTTC | CASRYNEQFF
16 | . | many | TRBJ1-5 | TRBV20-1 | TGCAGTGCTAGATCGGGGGGTAGTATTGACAATCAGCCCCAGCATTTT | CSARSGGSIDNQPQHF
17 | . | . | TRBJ2-6 | TRBV20-1 | TGCTGTGCCAGAGACAGGTCAACCATATATGGGGCCAACGTCCTGACTTTC | CCARDRSTIYGANVLTF